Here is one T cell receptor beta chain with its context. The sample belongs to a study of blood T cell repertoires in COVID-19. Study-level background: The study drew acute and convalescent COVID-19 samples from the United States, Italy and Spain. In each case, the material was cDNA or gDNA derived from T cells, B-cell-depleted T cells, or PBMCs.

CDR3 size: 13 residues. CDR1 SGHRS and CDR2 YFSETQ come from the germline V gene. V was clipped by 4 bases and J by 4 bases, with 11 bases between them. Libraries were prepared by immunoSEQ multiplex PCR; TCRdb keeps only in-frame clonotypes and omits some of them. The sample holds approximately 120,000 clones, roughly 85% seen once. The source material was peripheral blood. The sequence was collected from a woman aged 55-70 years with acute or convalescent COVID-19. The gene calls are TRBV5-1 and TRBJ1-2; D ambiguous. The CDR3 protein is CASSPEGGYGYTF. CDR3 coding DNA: TGCGCCAGCAGCCCGGAAGGCGGCTATGGCTACACCTTC.